The 12 T cell receptor beta chains listed next were all sequenced from one sample in a study of cytomegalovirus exposure and HLA in healthy donors. Primers: 60 Vbeta forward and 13 Jbeta reverse. Some clones are missing from TCRdb's copy, which holds only in-frame ones; the method was immunoSEQ multiplex PCR. This table has 210,000 or so clones, around 80% appearing once. The sequencing sample was made of PBMCs. These receptors all stem from a man aged 35 to 55 in good health and CMV-seronegative.

Comment on this clone: A junction end diverges from the germline sequence, so it may reflect a read error. The chain uses TRBV7-9 and TRBJ2-5, with D uncertain. Germline CDR1 reads SEHNR; CDR2 reads FQNEAQ (reference sequence). This CDR3 is built from 12 residues. The CDR3 DNA follows: TGTTCCAGCAGCTTAGACCCACTCACCCAGTACTTC. Translated, it gives CSSSLDPLTQYF.

The V and J genes are TRBV7-7 and TRBJ1-5; the D gene is possibly TRBD1 (6 bases). Deletions cut 3 bases from V and 0 bases from J, with 18 bases between. The CDR3 has 18 residues. Per the germline V gene, CDR1 is SSHAT and CDR2 is FNYEAQ (reference sequence). CDR3 amino acids: CASSFLPGTINSNQPQHF. The CDR3 DNA reads as TGTGCCAGCAGCTTTTTACCCGGGACAATTAATAGCAATCAGCCCCAGCATTTT.

This clone appeared a few times. CDR3 protein: CASSHPLVDTQYF. The DNA for the CDR3 is TGCGCCAGCAGCCACCCTTTAGTAGATACGCAGTATTTT. The chain employs TRBV4-3 and TRBJ2-3; unclear D gene. The CDR3 covers 13 residues. Trimming left V 3 bases short and J 5 bases short, with 9 bases between. Looked up from germline, CDR1 is LGHNA and CDR2 is YSLEER.

This clone was seen more than once but under ten times. The rearrangement joins TRBV7-9 to TRBJ2-5; 7 bases map to TRBD2. Germline CDR1 reads SEHNR; CDR2 reads FQNEAQ (reference sequence). This CDR3 is built from 14 residues. Germline trimming cut 6 bases from V and 5 bases from J; bases unmatched to any gene: 9. CDR3 loop: CASRQILGGETQYF. For the CDR3, the DNA is TGTGCCAGCAGGCAAATTTTGGGGGGGGAGACCCAGTACTTC.

The V gene is TRBV7-2, the J gene TRBJ2-2, with no clear D. The germline CDR1 and CDR2 sequences are SGHTA and FQGNSA. Between the trimmed V and J ends, which lost 5 bases and 9 bases, there was a span of 16 bases. There are 14 residues in the CDR3. CDR3 coding DNA: TGTGCCAGCAGCCCCCGAGGCTCCCGCCGGGAGCTGTTTTTT. It encodes CASSPRGSRRELFF. Using reference TRBV7-2 and TRBJ2-2 for the parts outside the CDR3, the full variable domain is GAGVSQSPSNKVTEKGKDVELRCDPISGHTALYWYRQSLGQGLEFLIYFQGNSAPDKSGLPSDRFSAERTGGSVSTLTIQRTQQEDSAVYLCASSPRGSRRELFFGEGSRLTVL.

The V call is TRBV5-4, the J call TRBJ2-1, with TRBD2 matching over 10 bases. V shed 0 bases, J shed 9 bases, and the junction held 9 bases outside the gene matches. This CDR3 is 16 amino acids long. Looked up from germline, CDR1 is SGHNT and CDR2 is YYREEE (reference sequence). CDR3 loop: CASSLAHQREGSEQFF. The CDR3, as DNA: TGTGCCAGCAGCTTGGCCCACCAGCGGGAGGGGAGTGAGCAGTTCTTC.

The genes are TRBV6-1 and TRBJ1-1, with D perhaps matching TRBD1 (6 bases). CDR1 and CDR2 from the germline V gene are MNHNS and SASEGT. CDR3 length: 12 residues. Trimming left V 5 bases short and J 5 bases short, with 9 bases between. The CDR3: CASSWGRTEAFF. The CDR3 DNA reads as TGTGCCAGCAGTTGGGGGCGAACTGAAGCTTTCTTT.

This chain's CDR3 is CASTGLIGELFF. The CDR3 nucleotides read TGCGCCAGCACGGGTCTCATCGGGGAGCTGTTTTTT. The genes are TRBV4-1 and TRBJ2-2; D call uncertain. Trimming took 7 bases from V and 7 from J, leaving 10 bases between them. CDR1 is MGHRA, CDR2 YSYEKL, per germline. This CDR3 contains 12 residues.

V is TRBV28 and J is TRBJ1-2; perhaps TRBD1 as D (5 bases). The CDR3 is 18 amino acids. The V end was cut by 1 base, the J end by 1 base, with 19 bases between. The germline V gene encodes CDR1 MDHEN and CDR2 SYDVKM. The CDR3: CASSLLGQGNRLNYGYTF. The CDR3 region has the DNA TGTGCCAGCAGTTTATTGGGTCAGGGCAACAGGCTTAACTATGGCTACACCTTC.

The sample holds one count of this clone. This chain joins TRBV10-3 and TRBJ1-2, with 7 bases aligning to TRBD1. Per germline, CDR1 ENHRY and CDR2 SYGVKD. With 9 bases clipped from V and 13 bases from J, the junction kept 17 bases outside the gene matches. This CDR3 is built from 13 residues. The CDR3: CAISGTASMGGTF. The DNA for the CDR3 is TGTGCCATTTCCGGGACAGCTTCTATGGGGGGCACCTTC.

This clone was seen a few times. This CDR3 is CASSYSGVGEKLFF. The CDR3 nucleotides read TGTGCCAGCAGTTACTCAGGGGTCGGAGAAAAACTGTTTTTT. The rearrangement joins TRBV6-5 to TRBJ1-4; D possibly corresponds to TRBD1 (5 bases). Trimming shortened V by 0 bases and J by 8 bases, and 10 bases separated the two germline ends. Per germline, CDR1 MNHEY and CDR2 SVGAGI. There are 14 residues in the CDR3.

This chain connects TRBV27 to TRBJ2-1; weak D call: TRBD1 (6 bases). The length of the CDR3 is 16 residues. Trimming shortened V by 5 bases and J by 3 bases, and 17 bases separated the two germline ends. Germline assignment: CDR1 MNHEY and CDR2 SMNVEV (reference sequence). CDR3 loop: CASSRLGANFYNEQFF. CDR3 nucleotide sequence: TGTGCCAGCAGTCGGCTGGGGGCTAATTTCTACAATGAGCAGTTCTTC.